A single sample is the source of the 10 T cell receptor beta chains below, sequenced in a study of siplizumab effects on memory and regulatory T cells. The protocol was immunoSEQ multiplex PCR, while the TCRdb copy is restricted to in-frame clones and leaves out a portion. The sample records over 85,000 clones, roughly 96% being singletons. The sequenced material came from naive CD4+ T cells sorted from blood. The receptors were gathered from a human donor in good health.

This sequence joins TRBV14 and TRBJ2-7; D possibly corresponds to TRBD2 (6 bases). Germline CDR1 and CDR2: SGHDN and FVKESK. V dropped 7 bases and J dropped 3 bases, with 22 bases sitting between them. The CDR3 runs to 16 residues. CDR3 in DNA: TGTGCCAGCAACACTAGATTGGGGGGTTTCGACTACGAGCAGTACTTC. This gives the protein CASNTRLGGFDYEQYF.

The rearrangement links TRBV29-1 to TRBJ2-2; TRBD1 is a possible D gene (5 bases). Between the trimmed V and J ends, which lost 5 bases and 1 base, there was a span of 8 bases. Germline V gene lookup returns CDR1 SQVTM and CDR2 ANQGSEA. The CDR3 contains 13 residues. DNA for the CDR3: TGCAGCGTTCGAGACAGGAACACCGGGGAGCTGTTTTTT. Amino acid sequence: CSVRDRNTGELFF.

The chain joins TRBV6-1 to TRBJ2-2; TRBD2 is a possible D gene (6 bases). Between the trimmed V and J ends, which lost 5 bases and 6 bases, there was a span of 10 bases. The germline gives CDR1 MNHNS, CDR2 SASEGT. The CDR3 consists of 13 residues. CDR3 in DNA: TGTGCCAGCAGTATGGAGGGATCCGGGGAGCTGTTTTTT. Its protein is CASSMEGSGELFF.

The chain recombines TRBV10-3 with TRBJ2-5; 7 bases line up with TRBD2. In germline, CDR1 is ENHRY, CDR2 SYGVKD. This CDR3 comprises 13 residues. The V gene end was trimmed by 4 bases and the J gene end by 4 bases; junction bases not matched to a gene: 3. CDR3 amino acids: CAISGGLLETQYF. The DNA for the CDR3 is TGTGCCATCAGTGGGGGACTATTAGAGACCCAGTACTTC.

The rearrangement joins TRBV5-1 to TRBJ2-1; TRBD2 agrees at 8 bases. V trimming: 1 base; J trimming: 6 bases; junction bases outside the gene matches: 6. The germline gives CDR1 SGHRS, CDR2 YFSETQ. This CDR3 has 15 residues. The CDR3 loop reads CASSLNGGDLNEQFF. For the CDR3, the DNA is TGCGCCAGCAGCTTGAACGGGGGGGACCTCAATGAGCAGTTCTTC.

The V and J genes are TRBV7-2 and TRBJ1-4; 7 bases map to TRBD1. J lost 7 bases, V lost 8 bases, and 13 bases had no gene match. This CDR3 region has 15 residues. In germline, CDR1 is SGHTA, CDR2 FQGNSA. Written as DNA, the CDR3 is TGTGCCAGCCGGCGGGACAGAGCCTCTGGTGAAAAACTGTTTTTT. Its protein is CASRRDRASGEKLFF.

The chain is built from TRBV5-1 and TRBJ2-1; D is possibly TRBD1 (7 bases). From germline, CDR1 is SGHRS and CDR2 YFSETQ. The length of the CDR3 is 12 residues. V was trimmed by 3 bases and J by 12 bases, leaving 13 bases between them. The CDR3 nucleotides read TGCGCCAGCAGCTCAGGGGGGCCGAGGCAGTTCTTC. Protein sequence: CASSSGGPRQFF.

The chain joins TRBV6-5 to TRBJ2-2, with unresolved D. The germline gives CDR1 MNHEY, CDR2 SVGAGI. Trimming removed 0 bases at V and 3 bases at J, with 11 bases between. The CDR3 length is 16 residues. The chain's CDR3 is CASSYSVNSHTGELFF. CDR3 bases: TGTGCCAGCAGTTACTCGGTCAATAGTCACACCGGGGAGCTGTTTTTT.

The V gene is TRBV19, the J gene TRBJ2-7; either TRBD1 or TRBD2 may fit D (7 bases each). Germline V gives CDR1 LNHDA, CDR2 SQIVND (reference sequence). The CDR3 runs 15 residues. V dropped 3 bases and J dropped 3 bases, with 15 bases sitting between them. The chain's CDR3 is CASSMQGGTNYEQYF. The CDR3 region has the DNA TGTGCCAGTAGTATGCAGGGGGGGACGAACTACGAGCAGTACTTC.

The chain couples TRBV10-3 to TRBJ1-2, with 7 nucleotides matching TRBD1. The CDR3 length is 13 residues. With 0 bases clipped from V and 10 bases from J, the junction kept 5 bases outside the gene matches. Germline CDR1 ENHRY, CDR2 SYGVKD. CDR3 amino acids: CAISESWGQIYTF. The CDR3, as DNA: TGTGCCATCAGTGAGTCGTGGGGACAGATCTACACCTTC.